The source of this T cell receptor beta chain is a study of blood T cell repertoires in COVID-19. Across the whole study: Donors in the United States, Italy and Spain gave samples during acute or convalescent COVID-19. PBMCs, B-cell-depleted T cells, or T cells provided the cDNA or gDNA that made up the material.

CDR3 length: 13 amino acids. Trimming removed 4 bases from V and 8 bases from J, with 12 bases in between. In germline, CDR1 is LGHNA, CDR2 YSLEER. Under the authors' procedure: Amplifying reference gene primers gave estimates of nucleated cell counts. The repertoire was sequenced with immunoSEQ multiplex PCR; TCRdb's copy has only in-frame clones and lacks some. V, J and clone size are taken as reported in that table, and D and trimming were inferred from the DNA itself. The repertoire holds about 90,000 clones, with 85% as singletons. The sequence derives from a man in his forties or fifties with acute or convalescent COVID-19. Sequencing was carried out using peripheral blood. This chain uses TRBV4-3 with TRBJ2-1; perhaps TRBD2 as D (6 bases). CDR3 nucleotides: TGCGCCAGCAGCCGAGAACTAGCAGATGAGCAGTTCTTC. It encodes CASSRELADEQFF.